The rows below give T cell receptor beta chains drawn from one sample of a study of T cells after yellow fever vaccination. TCRdb re-analysed the 5' RACE reads in MiXCR, keeping a single row per CDR3 protein. In the table there are about 360,000 distinct CDR3 sequences, approximately 5.7% of which are singletons. Sequenced material: PBMCs, taken 5 days after the yellow fever booster vaccination. The receptors were sampled from a man aged 25 to 40 who received the YFV17D yellow fever vaccine. CDR3s include the opening cysteine and the closing phenylalanine or tryptophan. Fields, in order: clone size, V gene, J gene, D gene, CDR3 DNA, CDR3 protein. The D gene is left open where the match is weak. Clone size appears in some rows only: once, few, many, or a class for an expanded clone.

>-|TRBV5-4|TRBJ1-1|-
TGTGCCAGCAGCTTGAGGACAGCGATAAACACTGAAGCTTTCTTT
CASSLRTAINTEAFF
>-|TRBV10-3|TRBJ1-6|-
TGTGCCATCCGTGACCGTAGAGGCCCGGCCTCACCCCTCCACTTT
CAIRDRRGPASPLHF
>many|TRBV5-1|TRBJ2-3|TRBD2
TGCGCCAGCAGGACTAGCGGGAACACAGATACGCAGTATTTT
CASRTSGNTDTQYF
>medium-sized|TRBV5-1|TRBJ2-1|TRBD1
TGCGCCAGCAGGAAGGGACAGAACAATGAGCAGTTCTTC
CASRKGQNNEQFF
>few|TRBV4-3|TRBJ2-7|-
TGCGCCAGCAGCCAAAAGGACGAGCAGTACTTC
CASSQKDEQYF
>-|TRBV20-1|TRBJ2-2|TRBD2
TGCAGTGCTAGAGATCTCGTGACTAGCGGGAGCTTCGCCGGGGAGCTGTTTTTT
CSARDLVTSGSFAGELFF
>many|TRBV7-9|TRBJ2-1|TRBD2
TGTGCCAGCAGCTTGGCTAGCGGAGCCTACAATGAGCAGTTCTTC
CASSLASGAYNEQFF
>few|TRBV30|TRBJ2-7|TRBD2
TGTGCCTGGACTACGGGGGGAGGGGCCTACGAGCAGTACTTC
CAWTTGGGAYEQYF
>many|TRBV5-1|TRBJ2-1|TRBD2
TGCGCCAGCAGCATCAGCCCCGGGGGGGTCCAGGAGCAGTTCTTC
CASSISPGGVQEQFF
>few|TRBV15|TRBJ2-1|-
TGTGCCACCAGCAGATACTCGGGATCTAGTGGCAATGAGCAGTTCTTC
CATSRYSGSSGNEQFF
>few|TRBV4-3|TRBJ2-5|-
TGCGCCAGCAGCCAAGAGGGAGGCGCAGTACAAGAGACCCAGTACTTC
CASSQEGGAVQETQYF
>few|TRBV7-9|TRBJ2-5|-
TGTGCCAGCAGCTTAGGAGGACTACCACAAGAGACCCAGTACTTC
CASSLGGLPQETQYF
>many|TRBV11-2|TRBJ2-7|TRBD1
TGTGCCAGCAGCTTAGCGGCAGGGGGCAGCTCCTACGAGCAGTACTTC
CASSLAAGGSSYEQYF
>few|TRBV7-9|TRBJ2-5|-
TGTGCCAGCAGATGCCCCGAGTGCCCTCAGGGAAAGACCCAGTACTTC
CASRCPECPQGKTQYF
>many|TRBV6-5|TRBJ1-1|-
TGTGCCAGCAGTTACGGAAGGGCGGGGACCGCCACAATGAACACTGAAGCTTTCTTT
CASSYGRAGTATMNTEAFF
>many|TRBV6-1|TRBJ1-5|-
TGTGCCAGTCTCGTGGGAGGCAACAATCAGCCCCAGCATTTT
CASLVGGNNQPQHF
>-|TRBV20-1|TRBJ2-7|TRBD2
TGCAGTGCTCGGACAGCCCATGCTGGGACTAGCGGCTCCTACGAGCAGTACTTC
CSARTAHAGTSGSYEQYF
>-|TRBV20-1|TRBJ2-5|-
TGCAGTGCTAGAGAAATAAGAGCACAAGAGACCCAGTACTTC
CSAREIRAQETQYF
>-|TRBV12-3/TRBV12-4|TRBJ2-2|TRBD2
TGTGCCAGCAGACCTGGACTAGCGGGAGTATCCGGGGAGCTGTTTTTT
CASRPGLAGVSGELFF
>-|TRBV20-1|TRBJ2-5|-
TGCAGTGCCCGGGGGCTCGAGACCCAGTACTTC
CSARGLETQYF
>-|TRBV7-9|TRBJ2-1|-
TGTGCCAGCAGCTTACGGGGCCTCAATGAGCAGTTCTTC
CASSLRGLNEQFF
>few|TRBV7-2|TRBJ2-3|-
TGTGCCAGCAGCTTAGAGCTAATAACAGATACGCAGTATTTT
CASSLELITDTQYF
>many|TRBV9|TRBJ1-1|-
TGTGCCAGCAGCGTAGCAGCGAACACTGAAGCTTTCTTT
CASSVAANTEAFF
>many|TRBV7-2|TRBJ2-1|TRBD2
TGTGCCAGCAGCAATAGGGGACTAGCGGGCTTAGTTGAGCAGTTCTTC
CASSNRGLAGLVEQFF
>few|TRBV6-1|TRBJ2-3|-
TGTGCCAGCAGTCCCACCGCTGGGAGCGTTACAGATACGCAGTATTTT
CASSPTAGSVTDTQYF
>many|TRBV12-3/TRBV12-4|TRBJ2-7|TRBD1
TGTGCCAGCAGCTCGACAGGGGTCTCCTACGAGCAGTACTTC
CASSSTGVSYEQYF
>few|TRBV29-1|TRBJ2-2|TRBD1
TGCAGCGTTCCGAGACAGGGTAAAACCGGGGAGCTGTTTTTT
CSVPRQGKTGELFF
>many|TRBV28|TRBJ1-3|-
TGTGCCAGCATTACCCTGGAAGGGAGCTCTGGAAACACCATATATTTT
CASITLEGSSGNTIYF
>many|TRBV7-9|TRBJ2-1|-
TGTGCCAGCAGCCCACCCCACGGACACAGCTCCTACAATGAGCAGTTCTTC
CASSPPHGHSSYNEQFF
>few|TRBV7-9|TRBJ1-1|-
TGTGCCAGCAGCTTATCATTCAGGGTCGAGGACGCTTTCTTT
CASSLSFRVEDAFF
>many|TRBV7-2|TRBJ2-5|-
TGTGCCAGCAGCTTAGCGGTAGCCCAGACCCAGTACTTC
CASSLAVAQTQYF
>many|TRBV12-3/TRBV12-4|TRBJ2-4|-
TGTGCCAGCAGTTTAGGAGCGGGAAACATTCAGTACTTC
CASSLGAGNIQYF
>many|TRBV4-1|TRBJ1-2|-
TGCGCCAGCAGCCTTCCCGGGACGGGAAACTATGGCTACACCTTC
CASSLPGTGNYGYTF
>many|TRBV20-1|TRBJ2-7|TRBD2
TGCAGTGCTAGTGGGGCGCTACTAGCGCCTAGCTCCTACGAGCAGTACTTC
CSASGALLAPSSYEQYF
>many|TRBV30|TRBJ2-1|-
TGTGCCTGGAGTGTGGGGTCGTACAATGAGCAGTTCTTC
CAWSVGSYNEQFF
>many|TRBV20-1|TRBJ1-2|-
TGCAGTGCTAGAGACAGAGGATATGGCTACACCTTC
CSARDRGYGYTF
>few|TRBV7-2|TRBJ2-7|TRBD2
TGTGCCAGCAGCTTAGGGGATAGCGGGAGAGGCGAGCAGTACTTC
CASSLGDSGRGEQYF
>-|TRBV13|TRBJ2-1|-
TGTGCCAGCAGCCCGCTGACCGACAATGAGCAGTTCTTC
CASSPLTDNEQFF
>few|TRBV24-1|TRBJ2-6|TRBD1
TGTGCCACCAGAAAAACGGGACAGGGTCGGTTCTGGGCCAACGTCCTGACTTTC
CATRKTGQGRFWANVLTF
>few|TRBV7-2|TRBJ2-7|-
TGTGCCAGCAGCTTGTCGAGCCTGCCGGGCTACGAGCAGTACTTC
CASSLSSLPGYEQYF
>-|TRBV28|TRBJ2-4|-
TGTGCCAGCAGTCTGACCTCAACGGTGGGCGAGTACTTC
CASSLTSTVGEYF
>many|TRBV5-1|TRBJ2-5|TRBD2
TGCGCCAGCAGCGCAGACAGACTAGCGGTAGAGACCCAGTACTTC
CASSADRLAVETQYF
>many|TRBV7-8|TRBJ2-2|-
TGTGCCAGCAGCCATCCCCGGGGGTGGGACACCGGGGAGCTGTTTTTT
CASSHPRGWDTGELFF
>many|TRBV12-3/TRBV12-4|TRBJ1-3|-
TGTGCCAGCAATGAGTGGGGGGCTGAGAACACCATATATTTT
CASNEWGAENTIYF
>-|TRBV18|TRBJ2-1|TRBD1
TGTGCCAGCTCGTCGGGACAGGGGGAGGGTAGCAAGTTCTTC
CASSSGQGEGSKFF
>-|TRBV3-1|TRBJ2-1|TRBD2
TGTGCCAGCAGCCTGACTAGCGGGAGCTCCAATGAGCAGTTCTTC
CASSLTSGSSNEQFF
>-|TRBV20-1|TRBJ2-5|-
TGCAGTGCCCTCTTAGGGGGAGGGCCGTTGGAGACCCAGTACTTC
CSALLGGGPLETQYF
>many|TRBV24-1|TRBJ2-1|-
TGTGCCACCAGTGACGGGGGGAGGGGGCCGGAAGAGCAGTTCTTC
CATSDGGRGPEEQFF
>few|TRBV5-1|TRBJ2-1|-
TGCGCCAGCAGCTTGGTGTCCGTTACCTACAATGAGCAGTTCTTC
CASSLVSVTYNEQFF
>many|TRBV30|TRBJ1-1|-
TGTGCCTGGAGTGAGGCCAGAGCTCTGGGAGCTTTCTTT
CAWSEARALGAFF
>-|TRBV13|TRBJ2-2|-
TGTGCCAGCAGCTCACCAGAGCACTACACCGGGGAGCTGTTTTTT
CASSSPEHYTGELFF
>few|TRBV14|TRBJ2-5|-
TGTGCCAGCAGCCAGGGAATTAGTCAAGAGACCCAGTACTTC
CASSQGISQETQYF
>many|TRBV7-8|TRBJ2-1|TRBD2
TGTGCCAGCAGCTACGGGGGGAGCTCCTACAATGAGCAGTTCTTC
CASSYGGSSYNEQFF
>-|TRBV2|TRBJ2-1|-
TGTGCCAGCGGGACCTACAATGAGCAGTTCTTC
CASGTYNEQFF